These T cell receptor beta chains were read from a single sample in a study of cytomegalovirus exposure and HLA in healthy donors. Profiling relied on immunoSEQ multiplex PCR, and the TCRdb table lists in-frame clones only, not all of them. Altogether about 140,000 clones are present, roughly 76% being singletons, with the ten largest covering roughly an eighth. Specimen: PBMCs. These receptors were collected from a human donor in good health. CDR3s include the opening cysteine and the closing phenylalanine or tryptophan. A D gene is named only where the DNA matches it firmly. The listing skips clone size in some rows; elsewhere it reads once, few, many or a size class.

TRBD2	.	TRBJ2-5	TRBV6-1	TGTGCCAGCAGTGAAACTACTAGCGGGTGGACCCAGTACTTC	CASSETTSGWTQYF
.	.	TRBJ1-2	TRBV20-1	TGCAGTACCGGAGGCGCCTATGGCTACACCTTC	CSTGGAYGYTF
TRBD1	.	TRBJ2-7	TRBV28	TGTGCCAGCAGTATACAGGGGGCGCGCGAGCAGTACTTC	CASSIQGAREQYF
TRBD1	.	TRBJ2-7	TRBV7-9	TGTGCCAGCAGCTCGGGGACAGGGTACGAGCAGTACTTC	CASSSGTGYEQYF
.	.	TRBJ1-1	TRBV30	TGTGCCTGGAGTCGGGTGCGGCGGAACACTGAAGCTTTCTTT	CAWSRVRRNTEAFF
.	.	TRBJ1-2	TRBV4-1	TGCGCCAGCAGCCCAAGGGAGACGGGCAATAACTATGGCTACACCTTC	CASSPRETGNNYGYTF
TRBD1	.	TRBJ2-1	TRBV2	TGTGCCAGCCGAGAAGGGGACAGTTTTTACAATGAGCAGTTCTTC	CASREGDSFYNEQFF
TRBD2	.	TRBJ2-3	TRBV4-2	TGTGCCAGCAGCCAGGAACTAGCGGGAGTTCCAGATACGCAGTATTTT	CASSQELAGVPDTQYF
.	.	TRBJ1-2	TRBV10-3	TGTGCCATCAGCGTGAGGACAGACTATGGCTACACCTTC	CAISVRTDYGYTF
.	.	TRBJ1-2	TRBV28	TGTGCCAGCGGACAGAACTATGGCTACACCTTC	CASGQNYGYTF
.	.	TRBJ2-7	TRBV18	TGTGCCAGCTCCCAGCAGACAGTTACCTACGAGCAGTACTTC	CASSQQTVTYEQYF
.	once	TRBJ1-2	TRBV5-4	TGTGCCAGCACCCTCGAGGCAGGGAGGGGTAACTATGGCTACACCTTC	CASTLEAGRGNYGYTF
.	.	TRBJ2-2	TRBV5-4	TGTGCCAGCAGCTTGGCCAGGGGGGCTGTCACCGGGGAGCTGTTTTTT	CASSLARGAVTGELFF
TRBD1	.	TRBJ1-1	TRBV4-1	TGCGCCAGCAGCTGGGGACAGGACACTGAAGCTTTCTTT	CASSWGQDTEAFF
.	few	TRBJ1-4	TRBV4-1	TGCGCCAGCAGCCAAATTTCCAGAAAAGAAAAACTGTTTTTT	CASSQISRKEKLFF
.	.	TRBJ1-1	TRBV9	TGTGCCAGCAGCGTAGGGTACGGGAACACTGAAGCTTTCTTT	CASSVGYGNTEAFF
TRBD1	.	TRBJ2-7	TRBV30	TGTGCCTGGATTTCCCCCGGGACAGGCCCCTACGAGCAGTACTTC	CAWISPGTGPYEQYF
TRBD1	few	TRBJ2-7	TRBV6-1	TGTGCCAGCAGTAAACAGGGGGCTGGATACGAGCAGTACTTC	CASSKQGAGYEQYF
.	.	TRBJ1-2	TRBV28	TGTGCCAGCAGCCAAACAGGAAGAAACTATGGCTACACCTTC	CASSQTGRNYGYTF
.	.	TRBJ2-7	TRBV15	TGTGCCACCAGCAGAGAAAGAGGGAAGCGGCTTATCTACGAGCAGTACTTC	CATSRERGKRLIYEQYF